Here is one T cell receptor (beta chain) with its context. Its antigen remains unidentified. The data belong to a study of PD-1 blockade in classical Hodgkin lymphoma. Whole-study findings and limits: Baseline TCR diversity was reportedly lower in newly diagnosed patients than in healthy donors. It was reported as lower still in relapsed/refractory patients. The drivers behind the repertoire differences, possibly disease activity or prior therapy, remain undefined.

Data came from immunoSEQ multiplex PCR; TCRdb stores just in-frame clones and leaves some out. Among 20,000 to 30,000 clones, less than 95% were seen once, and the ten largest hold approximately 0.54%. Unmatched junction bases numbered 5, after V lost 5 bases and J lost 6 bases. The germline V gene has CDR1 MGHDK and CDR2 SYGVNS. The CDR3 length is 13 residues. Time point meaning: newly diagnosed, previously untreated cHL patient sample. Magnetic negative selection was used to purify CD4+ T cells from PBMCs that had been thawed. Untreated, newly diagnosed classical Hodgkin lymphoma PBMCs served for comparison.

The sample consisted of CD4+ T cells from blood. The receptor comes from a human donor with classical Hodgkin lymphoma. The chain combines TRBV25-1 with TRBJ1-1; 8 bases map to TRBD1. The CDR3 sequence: CASSSLDRAEAFF. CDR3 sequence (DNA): TGTGCCAGCAGTTCCTTGGACAGGGCTGAAGCTTTCTTT.